The clone carrying this T cell receptor (beta chain) occurred once. Its antigen is still unknown. V lost 1 base and J 4 bases, leaving 4 bases between the germline ends. CDR3 size: 12 residues. Germline V gene sequence: CDR1 KGHSH, CDR2 LQKENI. This specimen comes from a study of CD8+ T cells in alopecia areata. General observations from the study: Compared with normal scalp, lesional scalp had higher clonality and more expanded CD8+ clones. Sharing of TCRs across patients appeared less clear than in mice, possibly for HLA-related reasons.

Investigators isolated RNA and reverse transcribed it into cDNA to act as the sequencing template. TCRdb keeps only in-frame clones here, not all; method: immunoSEQ multiplex PCR. The table has roughly 150,000 clones, less than 75% seen once. Sequencing was performed on CD8+ T cells sorted from blood. The J gene is TRBJ1-1, the V gene TRBV18; D remains unclear. The TCR comes from a human donor in good health. CDR3 in amino acids: CASSPLSTEAFF. CDR3 nucleotides: TGTGCCAGCTCACCACTTTCCACTGAAGCTTTCTTT.